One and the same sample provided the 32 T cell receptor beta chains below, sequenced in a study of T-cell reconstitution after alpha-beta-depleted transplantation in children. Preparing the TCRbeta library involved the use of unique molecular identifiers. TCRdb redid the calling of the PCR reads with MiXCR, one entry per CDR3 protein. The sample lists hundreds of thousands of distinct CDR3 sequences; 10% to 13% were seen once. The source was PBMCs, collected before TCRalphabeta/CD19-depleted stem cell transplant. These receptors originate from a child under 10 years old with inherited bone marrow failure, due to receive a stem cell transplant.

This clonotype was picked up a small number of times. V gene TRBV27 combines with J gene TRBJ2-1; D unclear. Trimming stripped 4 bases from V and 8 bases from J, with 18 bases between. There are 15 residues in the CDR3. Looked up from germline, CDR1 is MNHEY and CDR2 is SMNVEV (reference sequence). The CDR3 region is CASSSHLDRSDEQFF. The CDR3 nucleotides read TGTGCCAGCAGTTCCCACCTCGATCGAAGCGATGAGCAGTTCTTC.

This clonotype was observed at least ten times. The DNA for the CDR3 is TGCGCCAGCAGCCAAGAGACTAGCGCCACGGGGACCGGGGAGCTGTTTTTT. Protein sequence: CASSQETSATGTGELFF. V and J are TRBV4-3 and TRBJ2-2, with 8 bases matching TRBD2. The length of the CDR3 is 17 residues. CDR1 and CDR2 (germline): LGHNA, YSLEER. With 0 bases clipped from V and 5 bases from J, the junction kept 8 bases outside the gene matches.

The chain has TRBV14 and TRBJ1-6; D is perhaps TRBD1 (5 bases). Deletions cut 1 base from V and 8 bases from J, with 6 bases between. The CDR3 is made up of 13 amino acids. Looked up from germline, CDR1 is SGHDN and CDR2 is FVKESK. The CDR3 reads CASSQATDSPLHF. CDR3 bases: TGTGCCAGCAGCCAAGCGACAGATTCACCCCTCCACTTT.

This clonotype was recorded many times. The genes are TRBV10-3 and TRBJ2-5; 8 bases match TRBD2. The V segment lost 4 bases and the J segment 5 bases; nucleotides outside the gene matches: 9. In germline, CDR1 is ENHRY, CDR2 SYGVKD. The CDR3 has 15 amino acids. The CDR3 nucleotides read TGTGCCATCAGTGCGGATGCGGGAGGATTCGAGACCCAGTACTTC. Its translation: CAISADAGGFETQYF.

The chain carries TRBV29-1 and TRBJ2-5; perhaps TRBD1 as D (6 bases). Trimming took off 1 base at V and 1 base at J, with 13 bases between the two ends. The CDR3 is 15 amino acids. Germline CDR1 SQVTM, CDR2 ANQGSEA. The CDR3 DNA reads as TGCAGCGTTGAAGCAGACAGGTTACCCCAAGAGACCCAGTACTTC. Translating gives CSVEADRLPQETQYF. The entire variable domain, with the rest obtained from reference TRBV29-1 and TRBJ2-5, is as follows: SAVISQKPSRDICQRGTSLTIQCQVDSQVTMMFWYRQQPGQSLTLIATANQGSEATYESGFVIDKFPISRPNLTFSTLTVSNMSPEDSSIYLCSVEADRLPQETQYFGPGTRLLVL.

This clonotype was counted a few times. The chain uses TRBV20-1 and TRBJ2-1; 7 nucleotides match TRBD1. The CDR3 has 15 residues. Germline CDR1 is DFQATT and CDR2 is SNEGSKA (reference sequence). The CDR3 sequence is CSLTGPEQSGNEQFF. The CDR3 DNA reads TGCAGCCTGACAGGGCCTGAACAAAGTGGCAATGAGCAGTTCTTC.

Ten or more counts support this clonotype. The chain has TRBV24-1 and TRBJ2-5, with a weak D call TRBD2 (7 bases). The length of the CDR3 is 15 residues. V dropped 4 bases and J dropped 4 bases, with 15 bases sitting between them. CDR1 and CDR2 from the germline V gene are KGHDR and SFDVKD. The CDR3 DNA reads TGTGCCACCAGTGAACCCGCGGGGGCGGGAGAGACCCAGTACTTC. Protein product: CATSEPAGAGETQYF.

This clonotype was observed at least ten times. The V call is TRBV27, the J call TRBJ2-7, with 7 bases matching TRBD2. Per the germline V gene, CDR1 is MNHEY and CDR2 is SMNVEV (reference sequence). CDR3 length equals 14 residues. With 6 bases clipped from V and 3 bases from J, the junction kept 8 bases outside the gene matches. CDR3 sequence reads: CASSRLGRDYEQYF. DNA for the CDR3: TGTGCCAGCAGCCGCCTGGGGAGGGACTACGAGCAGTACTTC.

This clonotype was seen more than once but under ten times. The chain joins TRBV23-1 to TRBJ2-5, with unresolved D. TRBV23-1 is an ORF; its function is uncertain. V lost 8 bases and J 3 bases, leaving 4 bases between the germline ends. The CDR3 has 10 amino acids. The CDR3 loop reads CASRKETQYF. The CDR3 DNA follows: TGCGCCAGCCGCAAAGAGACCCAGTACTTC.

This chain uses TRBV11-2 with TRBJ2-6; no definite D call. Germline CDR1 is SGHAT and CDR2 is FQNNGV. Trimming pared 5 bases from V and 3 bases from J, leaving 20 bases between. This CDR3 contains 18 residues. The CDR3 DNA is TGTGCCAGCAGCACCCGAACCGGGCCACCGGGTGGGGCCAACGTCCTGACTTTC. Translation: CASSTRTGPPGGANVLTF.

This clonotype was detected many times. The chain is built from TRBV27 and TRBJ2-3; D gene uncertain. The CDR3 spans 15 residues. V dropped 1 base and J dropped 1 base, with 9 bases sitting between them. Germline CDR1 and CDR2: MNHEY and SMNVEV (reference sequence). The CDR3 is CASSLYPSRTDTQYF. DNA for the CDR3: TGTGCCAGCAGTTTATACCCCTCCCGCACAGATACGCAGTATTTT.

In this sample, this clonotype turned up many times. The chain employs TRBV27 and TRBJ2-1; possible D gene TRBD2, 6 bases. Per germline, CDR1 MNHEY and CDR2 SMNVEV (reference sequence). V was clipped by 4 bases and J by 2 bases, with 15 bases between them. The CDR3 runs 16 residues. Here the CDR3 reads CASSSGVVAAYNEQFF. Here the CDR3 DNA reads TGTGCCAGCAGTTCCGGGGTGGTAGCGGCCTACAATGAGCAGTTCTTC.

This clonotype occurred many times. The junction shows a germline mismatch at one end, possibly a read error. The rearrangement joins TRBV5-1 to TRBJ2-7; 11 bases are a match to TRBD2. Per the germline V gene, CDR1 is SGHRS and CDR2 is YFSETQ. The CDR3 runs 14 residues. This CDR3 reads CASSVTSGSYEQYF. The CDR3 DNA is TGTGCCAGCAGCGTAACTAGCGGGAGCTACGAGCAGTACTTC. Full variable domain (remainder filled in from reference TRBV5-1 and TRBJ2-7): KAGVTQTPRYLIKTRGQQVTLSCSPISGHRSVSWYQQTPGQGLQFLFEYFSETQRNKGNFPGRFSGRQFSNSRSEMNVSTLELGDSALYLCASSVTSGSYEQYFGPGTRLTVT.

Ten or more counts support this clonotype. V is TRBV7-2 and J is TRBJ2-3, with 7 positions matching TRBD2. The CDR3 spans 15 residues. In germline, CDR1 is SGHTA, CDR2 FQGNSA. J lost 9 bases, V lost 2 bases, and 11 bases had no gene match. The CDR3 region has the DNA TGTGCCAGCAGCTTAAGCGGGACGATACAAAGCACGCAGTATTTT. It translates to CASSLSGTIQSTQYF.

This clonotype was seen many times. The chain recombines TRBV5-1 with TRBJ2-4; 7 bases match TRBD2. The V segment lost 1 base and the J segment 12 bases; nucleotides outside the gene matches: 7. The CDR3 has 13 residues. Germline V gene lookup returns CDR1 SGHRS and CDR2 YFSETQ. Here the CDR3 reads CASSLTSEDNQYF. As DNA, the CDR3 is TGCGCCAGCAGCTTGACTAGCGAGGACAATCAGTACTTC.

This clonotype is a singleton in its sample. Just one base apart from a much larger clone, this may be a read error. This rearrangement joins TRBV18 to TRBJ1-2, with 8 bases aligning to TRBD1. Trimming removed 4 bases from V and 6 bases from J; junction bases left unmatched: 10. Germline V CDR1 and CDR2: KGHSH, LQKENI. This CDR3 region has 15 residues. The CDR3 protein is CASSRSTGVLDGYTF. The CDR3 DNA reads TGTGCCAGCTCACGGTCGACAGGGGTCCTTGATGGCTACACCTTC.

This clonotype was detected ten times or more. CDR3 sequence (DNA): TGTGCCAGCACCACAGGGGGGGATGGCTACACCTTC. Residues: CASTTGGDGYTF. The chain joins TRBV28 to TRBJ1-2; 8 bases fit TRBD1. The CDR3 consists of 12 residues. With V trimmed by 7 bases and J by 6 bases, 4 bases remained unmatched. Germline CDR1 reads MDHEN; CDR2 reads SYDVKM.

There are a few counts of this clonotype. The CDR3 is CASSHTGAYEQYF. In DNA form, the CDR3 reads TGTGCCAGCAGTCATACAGGGGCCTACGAGCAGTACTTC. The chain links TRBV27 to TRBJ2-7; 7 bases are a match to TRBD1. The CDR3 contains 13 residues. Trimming took 5 bases from V and 2 from J; bases not matched to a gene: 3. Germline assignment: CDR1 MNHEY and CDR2 SMNVEV (reference sequence).

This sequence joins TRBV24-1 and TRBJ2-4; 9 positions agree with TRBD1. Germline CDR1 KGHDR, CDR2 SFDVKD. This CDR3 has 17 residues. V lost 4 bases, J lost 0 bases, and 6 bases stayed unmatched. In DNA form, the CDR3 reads TGTGCCACCAGTGACTCGGGACAGGGATTAGCCAAAAACATTCAGTACTTC. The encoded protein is CATSDSGQGLAKNIQYF.

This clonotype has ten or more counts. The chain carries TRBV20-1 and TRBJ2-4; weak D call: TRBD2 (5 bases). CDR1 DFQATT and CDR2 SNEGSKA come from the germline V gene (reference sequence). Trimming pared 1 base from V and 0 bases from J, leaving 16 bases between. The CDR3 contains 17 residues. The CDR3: CSARGIWAEVAKNIQYF. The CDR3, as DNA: TGCAGTGCTAGAGGTATTTGGGCGGAGGTAGCCAAAAACATTCAGTACTTC.

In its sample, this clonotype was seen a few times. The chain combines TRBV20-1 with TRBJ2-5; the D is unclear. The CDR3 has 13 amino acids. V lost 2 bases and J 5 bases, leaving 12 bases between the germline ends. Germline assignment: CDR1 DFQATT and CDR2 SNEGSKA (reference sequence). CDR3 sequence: CSARSGWRETQYF. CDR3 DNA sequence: TGCAGTGCTAGATCCGGTTGGCGGGAGACCCAGTACTTC.

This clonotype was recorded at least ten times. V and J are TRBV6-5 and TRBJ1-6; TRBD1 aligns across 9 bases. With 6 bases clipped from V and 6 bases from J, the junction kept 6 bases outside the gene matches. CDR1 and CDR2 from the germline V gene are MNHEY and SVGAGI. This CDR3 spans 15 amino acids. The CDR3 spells CASSPDRGVNSPLHF. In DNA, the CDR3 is TGTGCCAGCAGCCCCGACAGGGGGGTTAATTCACCCCTCCACTTT.

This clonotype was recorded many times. CDR3 DNA sequence: TGCGCCAGCAGCCAAGTTCGGACAGGGTCACCCCTCCACTTT. This translates into CASSQVRTGSPLHF. The V and J genes are TRBV4-1 and TRBJ1-6; 8 bases are shared with TRBD1. V shed 1 base, J shed 10 bases, and the junction held 3 bases outside the gene matches. The CDR3 runs 14 residues. The germline V gene has CDR1 MGHRA and CDR2 YSYEKL.

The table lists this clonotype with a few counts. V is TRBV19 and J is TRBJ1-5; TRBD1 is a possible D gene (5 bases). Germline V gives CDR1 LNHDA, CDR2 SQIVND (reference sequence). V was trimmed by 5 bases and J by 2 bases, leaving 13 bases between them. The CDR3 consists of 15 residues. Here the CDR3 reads CASSAGRWGNQPQHF. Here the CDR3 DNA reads TGTGCCAGTAGTGCAGGGAGGTGGGGCAATCAGCCCCAGCATTTT.

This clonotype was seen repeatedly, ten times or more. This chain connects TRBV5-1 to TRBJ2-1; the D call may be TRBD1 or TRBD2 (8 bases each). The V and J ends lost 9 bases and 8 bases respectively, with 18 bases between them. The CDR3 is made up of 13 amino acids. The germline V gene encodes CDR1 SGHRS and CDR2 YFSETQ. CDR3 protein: CAIGQGLVDEQFF. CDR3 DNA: TGCGCCATCGGACAGGGACTAGTCGATGAGCAGTTCTTC.

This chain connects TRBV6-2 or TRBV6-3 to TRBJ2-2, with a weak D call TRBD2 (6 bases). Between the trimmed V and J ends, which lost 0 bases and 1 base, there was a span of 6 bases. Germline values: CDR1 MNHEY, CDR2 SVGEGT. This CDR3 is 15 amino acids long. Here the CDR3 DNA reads TGTGCCAGCAGTTACTCGACTAGGAACACCGGGGAGCTGTTTTTT. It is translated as CASSYSTRNTGELFF.

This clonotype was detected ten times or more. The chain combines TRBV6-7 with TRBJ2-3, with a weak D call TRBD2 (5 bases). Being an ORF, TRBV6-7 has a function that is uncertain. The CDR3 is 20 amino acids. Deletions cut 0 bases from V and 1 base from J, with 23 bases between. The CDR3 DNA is TGTGCCAGCAGTTACTCGGGGATCACAATCGGGATTCTGCGCACAGATACGCAGTATTTT. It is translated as CASSYSGITIGILRTDTQYF.

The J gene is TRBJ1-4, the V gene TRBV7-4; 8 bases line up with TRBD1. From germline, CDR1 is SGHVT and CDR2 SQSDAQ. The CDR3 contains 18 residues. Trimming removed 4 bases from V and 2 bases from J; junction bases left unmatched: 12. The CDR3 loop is CASSCVSGTGSTNEKLFF. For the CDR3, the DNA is TGTGCCAGCAGCTGCGTCTCCGGGACAGGCAGTACTAATGAAAAACTGTTTTTT.

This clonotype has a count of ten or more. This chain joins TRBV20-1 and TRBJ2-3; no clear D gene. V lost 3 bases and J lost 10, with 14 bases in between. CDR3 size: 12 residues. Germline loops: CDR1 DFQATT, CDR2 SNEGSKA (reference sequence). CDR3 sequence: CSARPGHLPQYF. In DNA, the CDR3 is TGCAGTGCTAGGCCGGGCCATCTGCCGCAGTATTTT.

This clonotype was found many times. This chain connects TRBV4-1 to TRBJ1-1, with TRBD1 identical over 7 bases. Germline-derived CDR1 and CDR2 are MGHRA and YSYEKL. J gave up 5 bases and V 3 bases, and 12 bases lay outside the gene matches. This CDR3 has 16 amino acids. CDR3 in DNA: TGCGCCAGCAGCCAGGGGCGGCCGACAGGGCGTACTGAAGCTTTCTTT. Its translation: CASSQGRPTGRTEAFF.

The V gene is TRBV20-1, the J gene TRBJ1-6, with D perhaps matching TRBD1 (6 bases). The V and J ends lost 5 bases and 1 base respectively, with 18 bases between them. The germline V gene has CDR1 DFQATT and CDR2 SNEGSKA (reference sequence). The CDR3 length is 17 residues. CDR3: CSALTGYMGSYNSPLHF. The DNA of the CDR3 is TGCAGTGCTCTCACAGGGTACATGGGGTCCTATAATTCACCCCTCCACTTT.

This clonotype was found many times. CDR3 protein: CASSLRLSPETQYF. DNA of the CDR3: TGTGCCAGCTCACTCCGACTGTCCCCGGAGACCCAGTACTTC. This chain joins TRBV18 and TRBJ2-5; D uncertain. CDR1 KGHSH and CDR2 LQKENI come from the germline V gene. Trimming removed 4 bases at V and 5 bases at J, with 14 bases between. CDR3 length: 14 residues.